The rows below give T cell receptor beta chains drawn from one sample of a study of regulatory T cells in long-lasting Graves disease. TCRdb called the multiplex PCR reads again in MiXCR, with one record for every CDR3 protein. The table shows more than 400,000 distinct CDR3 sequences, with roughly 16% occurring only once. The data also belong to a second study, concerning T cells in Graves' hyperthyroidism and ophthalmopathy.

The material was peripheral blood mononuclear cells (PBMCs), obtained at new diagnosis, from a patient treated with antithyroid drugs. Source of these receptors: a man in his forties or fifties with Graves disease. The CDR3 runs from the conserved cysteine through the conserved F or W. The order of the fields is CDR3 DNA, CDR3 protein, D gene, clone size, V gene, J gene. D genes are given only for firm matches. Size is omitted from some rows. Given values are once, few, many or a class for expanded clones.

TGTGCCAGCAGTCGTACAGGGAGGGGGTCCGAAAAACTGTTTTTT	CASSRTGRGSEKLFF	NA	few	TRBV6-1	TRBJ1-4
TGCGCCAGCAGCCCGGGATTCAACCACGAGCAGTACTTC	CASSPGFNHEQYF	NA	NA	TRBV4-1	TRBJ2-7
TGTGCCAGCTCCCCACAGGGCAGGAATGGCTACACCTTC	CASSPQGRNGYTF	NA	many	TRBV18	TRBJ1-2
TGTGCCAGCAGCCAAGGGACAGGTCCTTTCTACGAGCAGTACTTC	CASSQGTGPFYEQYF	TRBD1	many	TRBV3-1	TRBJ2-7
TGCAGCGTTGAAGGCGGGAGGGGTACAGATACGCAGTATTTT	CSVEGGRGTDTQYF	TRBD2	few	TRBV29-1	TRBJ2-3
TGCAGTGCTAGGGACCCGGGACAGGGGAGGGGAAAACTGTTTTTT	CSARDPGQGRGKLFF	TRBD1	few	TRBV20-1	TRBJ1-4
TGTGCCAGCAGCCAAGTGGACACGGCGGGGGAGCAGTTCTTC	CASSQVDTAGEQFF	NA	few	TRBV14	TRBJ2-1
TGTGCCAGCAGCCCTTCCCCCGCGACAGGCCTGAACACTGAAGCTTTCTTT	CASSPSPATGLNTEAFF	NA	NA	TRBV7-9	TRBJ1-1
TGTGCCAGCAGTGGGACGGGGAAAACCTTC	CASSGTGKTF	NA	many	TRBV2	TRBJ1-2
TGCGCCAGCAGCCAAGATCTACAAGGGACTAGCGTTGTCTACGAGCAGTACTTC	CASSQDLQGTSVVYEQYF	TRBD2	NA	TRBV4-1	TRBJ2-7
TGTGCCAGCAGCGTAAGGGTTTATTCACCCCTCCACTTT	CASSVRVYSPLHF	NA	NA	TRBV9	TRBJ1-6
TGCAGTGCGATAAGAGACGGGGTGAACACTGAAGCTTTCTTT	CSAIRDGVNTEAFF	NA	many	TRBV20-1	TRBJ1-1
TGCAGTGCTAGAGATGCGAACGGGGCCAACGAAGCTTTCTTT	CSARDANGANEAFF	NA	many	TRBV20-1	TRBJ1-1
TGCGCCAGCAGCCCGTGGCGGGTGAACACTGAAGCTTTCTTT	CASSPWRVNTEAFF	NA	few	TRBV5-1	TRBJ1-1